This is a list of T cell receptor beta chains from one sample in a study of CD8 T cells in Susac syndrome. Each CDR3 protein is one row after TCRdb ran MiXCR on the immunoSEQ multiplex PCR reads. In the table there are roughly 200,000 distinct CDR3 sequences, roughly 95% of which are singletons. The sequencing input was CD4+ T cells from PBMCs. These receptors were obtained from a human donor in good health. Each CDR3 is given with its conserved first and last residue. The D gene is left open where the match is weak. Only part of the rows carry a size: once, few, many, or a class if the clone is expanded.

d_call	j_call	clone_size	v_call	cdr3_aa	cdr3_nt
.	TRBJ1-3	.	TRBV12-3/TRBV12-4	CASSFRSYSGNTIYF	TGTGCCAGCAGTTTCCGCTCTTACTCTGGAAACACCATATATTTT
.	TRBJ2-5	.	TRBV30	CAWSTGGQETQYF	TGTGCCTGGAGTACCGGTGGTCAAGAGACCCAGTACTTC
TRBD2	TRBJ2-3	.	TRBV7-2	CASSRGGAGGSPDTQYF	TGTGCCAGCAGCCGAGGAGGCGCGGGAGGGAGTCCAGATACGCAGTATTTT
.	TRBJ2-7	.	TRBV27	CASSRRGGESYEQYF	TGTGCCAGCAGTCGACGAGGGGGAGAGTCCTACGAGCAGTACTTC
TRBD1	TRBJ2-7	.	TRBV29-1	CSVEMTGSGLGEQYF	TGCAGCGTTGAAATGACAGGGTCAGGACTGGGGGAGCAGTACTTC
TRBD1	TRBJ2-6	.	TRBV12-3/TRBV12-4	CASSPTGQGYSGANVLTF	TGTGCCAGCAGTCCCACGGGACAGGGCTACTCTGGGGCCAACGTCCTGACTTTC
.	TRBJ2-4	.	TRBV3-1	CASSQGVAKNIQYF	TGTGCCAGCAGCCAGGGGGTAGCCAAAAACATTCAGTACTTC
TRBD1	TRBJ2-5	once	TRBV29-1	CSVGQGSFETQYF	TGCAGCGTGGGACAGGGCTCTTTCGAGACCCAGTACTTC
.	TRBJ2-7	.	TRBV28	CASSRSTEQYF	TGTGCCAGCAGCCGTAGCACCGAGCAGTACTTC
TRBD1	TRBJ2-5	.	TRBV6-5	CASSWGTGGETQYF	TGTGCCAGCAGTTGGGGGACAGGGGGAGAGACCCAGTACTTC
.	TRBJ2-7	.	TRBV29-1	CSVEVSSYEQYF	TGCAGCGTTGAAGTGTCATCCTACGAGCAGTACTTC
TRBD1	TRBJ1-5	.	TRBV20-1	CSAQKTGTGDQPQHF	TGCAGTGCGCAGAAAACCGGGACAGGGGATCAGCCCCAGCATTTT
TRBD1	TRBJ1-2	.	TRBV24-1	CATSDPRDRTSGYTF	TGTGCCACCAGTGATCCTCGGGACAGGACTTCTGGCTACACCTTC
TRBD1	TRBJ1-1	.	TRBV29-1	CSARDRGLNTEAFF	TGCAGCGCAAGGGACAGGGGGCTGAACACTGAAGCTTTCTTT
.	TRBJ1-2	.	TRBV6-2/TRBV6-3	CASSYTGRYGYTF	TGTGCCAGCAGTTACACGGGCAGGTATGGCTACACCTTC
.	TRBJ1-1	.	TRBV29-1	CSVRRSQVNTEAFF	TGCAGCGTCCGAAGGTCCCAGGTGAACACTGAAGCTTTCTTT
TRBD2	TRBJ2-5	.	TRBV6-6	CASRDSGRGETQYF	TGTGCCAGCAGAGATAGCGGGAGAGGGGAGACCCAGTACTTC
.	TRBJ2-5	.	TRBV14	CASSQPDWYQETQYF	TGTGCCAGCAGCCAACCGGACTGGTACCAAGAGACCCAGTACTTC
.	TRBJ2-1	.	TRBV7-3	CASSALGFRNEQFF	TGTGCCAGCAGCGCCCTAGGCTTCCGCAATGAGCAGTTCTTC
.	TRBJ2-3	.	TRBV7-9	CASNSDGSTDTQYF	TGTGCCAGCAACTCGGACGGTAGCACAGATACGCAGTATTTT
.	TRBJ1-5	once	TRBV7-3	CASSLYRNQPQHF	TGTGCCAGCAGCTTATATCGCAATCAGCCCCAGCATTTT
TRBD1	TRBJ1-2	.	TRBV30	CAWTEGARGYTF	TGTGCCTGGACCGAGGGGGCACGGGGCTACACCTTC
TRBD2	TRBJ2-7	once	TRBV29-1	CSVASGTSYEQYF	TGCAGCGTGGCTAGCGGAACCTCCTACGAGCAGTACTTC